These 29 T cell receptor beta chains were sequenced from one sample in a study of T cell changes during pregnancy in multiple sclerosis. Sequenced by immunoSEQ multiplex PCR; TCRdb stores in-frame clones only, minus some. The table has tens of thousands of clones, about 90% seen once. The sequenced sample was peripheral blood, obtained in the first trimester of pregnancy. These receptors all stem from a female donor in good health, enrolled as a control in a pregnancy study.

This chain uses TRBV18 with TRBJ1-1; 9 bases line up with TRBD1. The germline CDR1 and CDR2 sequences are KGHSH and LQKENI. The V gene end was trimmed by 2 bases and the J gene end by 1 base; junction bases not matched to a gene: 14. The CDR3 has 19 amino acids. CDR3 DNA sequence: TGTGCCAGCTCACCAACCCCTACGCCGTCGGGACAGGGGAACACTGAAGCTTTCTTT. As protein: CASSPTPTPSGQGNTEAFF.

The V call is TRBV7-9, the J call TRBJ2-5, with D possibly TRBD2 on 8 matching bases. The CDR3 is 16 residues long. From germline, CDR1 is SEHNR and CDR2 FQNEAQ (reference sequence). V dropped 5 bases and J dropped 2 bases, with 18 bases sitting between them. The CDR3 bases are TGTGCCAGCAGCACAAGGGGGCCTAGCGGGCAAGAGACCCAGTACTTC. Translated, it gives CASSTRGPSGQETQYF.

The chain employs TRBV5-4 and TRBJ2-3; maybe TRBD2 (6 bases). The germline gives CDR1 SGHNT, CDR2 YYREEE (reference sequence). The CDR3 sequence is 16 residues long. The V gene lost 3 bases and the J gene lost 2 bases, with 16 bases spanning the gap. The CDR3 here is CASSSGPSVLTDTQYF. The CDR3 DNA sequence: TGTGCCAGCAGCTCGGGACCTAGCGTGCTCACAGATACGCAGTATTTT.

V is TRBV6-5 and J is TRBJ2-7; weak D call: TRBD1 (5 bases). Between the trimmed V and J ends, which lost 8 bases and 6 bases, there was a span of 17 bases. Germline V gene sequence: CDR1 MNHEY, CDR2 SVGAGI. CDR3 length: 13 amino acids. DNA of the CDR3: TGTGCCAGCGGAGCAGGGATGGCGCGCGAGCAGTACTTC. Protein sequence: CASGAGMAREQYF.

V usage is TRBV6-6 and J usage is TRBJ2-7, with 9 bases lining up with TRBD2. Germline-derived CDR1 and CDR2 are MNHNY and SVGAGI (reference sequence). The CDR3 spans 14 residues. V was clipped by 5 bases and J by 2 bases; unmatched bases: 4. CDR3 protein: CASSQAGGAYEQYF. In DNA form, the CDR3 reads TGTGCCAGCAGTCAAGCGGGAGGCGCCTACGAGCAGTACTTC.

The chain combines TRBV28 with TRBJ2-7; 13 nucleotides match TRBD2. The CDR3 runs to 15 residues. Trimming removed 6 bases from V and 3 bases from J; junction bases left unmatched: 5. Germline loops: CDR1 MDHEN, CDR2 SYDVKM. Here the CDR3 reads CASSSRLAGGYEQYF. The DNA for the CDR3 is TGTGCCAGCAGCTCTAGACTAGCGGGAGGCTACGAGCAGTACTTC.

The chain links TRBV28 to TRBJ2-7, with 10 bases aligning to TRBD2. The germline gives CDR1 MDHEN, CDR2 SYDVKM. The V and J ends lost 5 bases and 6 bases, in that order; junction bases with no gene match: 10. The CDR3 sequence is 15 residues long. CDR3 nucleotides: TGTGCCAGCAGTCTAGCCGGGACTAGCGAAGGCGAGCAGTACTTC. Translated: CASSLAGTSEGEQYF.

This clone has just one count. The rearrangement uses TRBV6-1 and TRBJ2-7, with 7 positions matching TRBD1. Trimming took 1 base from V and 0 from J; bases not matched to a gene: 3. This CDR3 region has 15 residues. Germline V gene sequence: CDR1 MNHNS, CDR2 SASEGT. CDR3 DNA: TGTGCCAGCAGTGAAGGGGGACAGAGCTCCTACGAGCAGTACTTC. It is translated as CASSEGGQSSYEQYF.

This clone was counted only a few times. The chain combines TRBV29-1 with TRBJ1-1; D unresolved. V was shortened by 7 bases and J by 4 bases, with 19 bases between the two germline ends. CDR3 length: 14 amino acids. CDR1 SQVTM and CDR2 ANQGSEA come from the germline V gene. The CDR3 sequence is CSAGRGGTSTEAFF. CDR3 nucleotides: TGCAGCGCGGGGAGAGGCGGTACTTCCACTGAAGCTTTCTTT.

The chain couples TRBV7-9 to TRBJ2-5, with D perhaps matching TRBD2 (5 bases). Germline values: CDR1 SEHNR, CDR2 FQNEAQ (reference sequence). The CDR3 totals 14 residues. Trimming left V 5 bases short and J 4 bases short, with 14 bases between. The CDR3 is CASSPTRTRETQYF. CDR3 in DNA: TGTGCCAGCAGCCCTACTCGGACTCGAGAGACCCAGTACTTC.

This sequence joins TRBV4-2 and TRBJ2-5, with TRBD1 matching 9 bases. This CDR3 has 15 residues. Germline CDR1 LGHNA, CDR2 YNFKEQ. V lost 8 bases and J lost 2; bases outside the gene matches: 9. Here the CDR3 reads CASAHPGTGQETQYF. The CDR3 nucleotides read TGTGCCAGCGCCCACCCCGGGACAGGGCAAGAGACCCAGTACTTC.

V is TRBV30 and J is TRBJ2-7; 9 bases map to TRBD2. V lost 5 bases, J lost 5 bases, and 10 bases stayed unmatched. The germline CDR1 and CDR2 sequences are GTSNPN and SVGIG (reference sequence). This CDR3 has 14 residues. The CDR3 DNA sequence: TGTGCCTGGGGTAGGCGGGAGGGTCCACACGAGCAGTACTTC. Residues: CAWGRREGPHEQYF.

V is TRBV28 and J is TRBJ1-5; 10 nucleotides match TRBD1. V lost 6 bases and J lost 7; bases outside the gene matches: 9. The CDR3 is 15 amino acids. Germline CDR1 MDHEN, CDR2 SYDVKM. The CDR3: CASRLLRDRGQPQHF. The CDR3 nucleotides read TGTGCCAGCAGGCTTCTCCGGGACAGGGGCCAGCCCCAGCATTTT.

The chain recombines TRBV29-1 with TRBJ2-7; D possibly corresponds to TRBD2 (5 bases). V lost 6 bases and J lost 7, with 19 bases in between. The CDR3 is 13 residues long. CDR1 is SQVTM, CDR2 ANQGSEA, per germline. The CDR3 DNA reads TGCAGCGTCCGACGGGCCCGCTCGGGGGAGCAGTACTTC. This translates into CSVRRARSGEQYF.

This chain links TRBV5-6 with TRBJ1-5; D perhaps matches TRBD1 (5 bases). Trimming left V 0 bases short and J 5 bases short, with 9 bases between. The CDR3 is made up of 14 amino acids. The V gene's germline CDR1 is SGHDT and CDR2 YYEEEE. The DNA of the CDR3 is TGTGCCAGCAGCTTGGGGGGCAGAGATCAGCCCCAGCATTTT. It is translated as CASSLGGRDQPQHF.

V usage is TRBV5-6 and J usage is TRBJ2-7; D is possibly TRBD1 (5 bases). The CDR3 consists of 12 residues. Germline CDR1 SGHDT, CDR2 YYEEEE. The V end was cut by 4 bases, the J end by 8 bases, with 13 bases between. The DNA for the CDR3 is TGTGCCAGCAGCCTAGACTGGGGCCAGCAGTACTTC. Encoded protein: CASSLDWGQQYF.

The chain employs TRBV5-1 and TRBJ2-3; 8 bases are a match to TRBD2. Losses at the gene ends were 2 bases for V and 2 bases for J; bases not matched to a gene: 4. The CDR3 extends over 15 amino acids. Germline V gene lookup returns CDR1 SGHRS and CDR2 YFSETQ. The DNA of the CDR3 is TGCGCCAGCAGCTTAGAACTAGCGGCCACAGATACGCAGTATTTT. Protein sequence: CASSLELAATDTQYF.

This chain joins TRBV20-1 and TRBJ1-3, with 7 bases lining up with TRBD1. V lost 7 bases to trimming and J lost 13 bases; unmatched junction nucleotides: 10. CDR3 length: 11 amino acids. CDR1 and CDR2 (germline): DFQATT, SNEGSKA (reference sequence). This chain's CDR3 is CSVGVGQKIYF. The CDR3 nucleotides are TGCAGTGTCGGGGTGGGACAGAAAATATATTTT.

This clone was observed once. Its ends do not fully match the called genes, so a read error is possible. The chain is built from TRBV28 and TRBJ1-5, with TRBD1 as a possible D gene (5 bases). The CDR3 totals 12 residues. The germline V gene encodes CDR1 MDHEN and CDR2 SYDVKM. CDR3 loop: CASTGPNQPQHF. The CDR3 DNA is TGTGCGAGCACAGGCCCCAATCAGCCCCAGCATTTT. Based on the CDR3 plus reference TRBV28 and TRBJ1-5, the full variable domain is DVKVTQSSRYLVKRTGEKVFLECVQDMDHENMFWYRQDPGLGLRLIYFSYDVKMKEKGDIPEGYSVSREKKERFSLILESASTNQTSMYLCASTGPNQPQHFGDGTRLSIL.

This chain joins TRBV7-2 and TRBJ2-5, with D possibly TRBD2 on 7 matching bases. The CDR3 length is 15 residues. In germline, CDR1 is SGHTA, CDR2 FQGNSA. The germline V and J ends were trimmed by 5 bases and 2 bases, with 15 bases remaining between them. The CDR3 region is CASSRGGAGQETQYF. The CDR3 region has the DNA TGTGCCAGCAGCCGAGGGGGGGCTGGGCAAGAGACCCAGTACTTC.

The chain couples TRBV6-7 to TRBJ1-4; D not certain. TRBV6-7 is classed as an ORF, of uncertain function. This CDR3 is built from 16 residues. Trimming cost V 6 bases and J 0 bases, with 14 bases left between them. This CDR3 reads CASSYWEPATNEKLFF. The CDR3 DNA follows: TGTGCCAGCAGCTATTGGGAGCCTGCAACTAATGAAAAACTGTTTTTT.

The genes are TRBV10-3 and TRBJ2-2; 12 bases align to TRBD1. The CDR3 extends over 15 amino acids. Germline V gene lookup returns CDR1 ENHRY and CDR2 SYGVKD. V dropped 6 bases and J dropped 5; count of bases not matched to a gene: 4. The CDR3 nucleotides are TGTGCCATCAGAACGGGACAGGGGGCGACCGGGGAGCTGTTTTTT. This codes for CAIRTGQGATGELFF.

The chain uses TRBV19 and TRBJ1-2, with 7 positions matching TRBD1. CDR1 is LNHDA, CDR2 SQIVND, per germline (reference sequence). V shed 10 bases and J 8 bases; nucleotides not matched to a gene: 19. The CDR3 is made up of 15 amino acids. CDR3 coding DNA: TGTGCCACGAAGGGGTCACAGGGGCCGATGGGCGGCTACACCTTC. Protein sequence: CATKGSQGPMGGYTF.

V usage is TRBV19 and J usage is TRBJ2-3; D not resolved. This CDR3 has 15 residues. V gave up 5 bases and J gave up 2 bases, with 14 bases separating them. Looked up from germline, CDR1 is LNHDA and CDR2 is SQIVND (reference sequence). The CDR3: CASSPPRWVTDTQYF. The CDR3 nucleotides read TGTGCCAGTAGTCCCCCGAGGTGGGTCACAGATACGCAGTATTTT.

Written as DNA, the CDR3 is TGTGCCAGCGGCGGGACGGACTACGAGCAGTACTTC. This sequence encodes CASGGTDYEQYF. The chain joins TRBV27 to TRBJ2-7, with D possibly being TRBD2 (6 bases). The CDR3 totals 12 residues. The V and J ends lost 8 bases and 3 bases respectively, with 11 bases between them. Germline-derived CDR1 and CDR2 are MNHEY and SMNVEV (reference sequence).

The genes are TRBV4-1 and TRBJ2-7, with D perhaps TRBD1 (5 bases). From germline, CDR1 is MGHRA and CDR2 YSYEKL. V was pared by 2 bases and J by 3 bases, with 8 bases between. This CDR3 has 13 residues. The chain's CDR3 is CASSQRQFYEQYF. In nucleotides, the CDR3 is TGCGCCAGCAGCCAAAGACAGTTCTACGAGCAGTACTTC.

CDR3 nucleotides: TGCGCCAGCAGCTCCGGACAGGGCGAAGAGACCCAGTACTTC. Amino acids: CASSSGQGEETQYF. The chain employs TRBV5-1 and TRBJ2-5; 8 nucleotides agree with TRBD1. This CDR3 is built from 14 residues. Germline V lookup: CDR1 SGHRS, CDR2 YFSETQ. V was clipped by 3 bases and J by 3 bases; unmatched bases: 4.

This chain links TRBV28 with TRBJ2-7, with 9 bases matching TRBD1. After removal of 4 bases from V and 5 bases from J, the junction contained 9 bases not matched to a gene. CDR1 is MDHEN, CDR2 SYDVKM, per germline. This CDR3 has 15 amino acids. CDR3 residues: CASSSAPQGANEQYF. CDR3 bases: TGTGCCAGCAGTTCCGCCCCACAGGGGGCGAACGAGCAGTACTTC.

The chain is built from TRBV11-2 and TRBJ2-4, with D unclear. The V gene lost 0 bases and the J gene lost 5 bases, with 5 bases spanning the gap. Germline lookup yields CDR1 SGHAT and CDR2 FQNNGV. The CDR3 consists of 13 residues. This chain's CDR3 is CASSLEFENIQYF. As DNA, the CDR3 is TGTGCCAGCAGCTTAGAATTCGAAAACATTCAGTACTTC.